The present entry profiles one TCR beta chain with its context. Its antigen is not known. In TCRdb, the 5' RACE reads were re-called with MiXCR into one record per CDR3 protein. The sample includes a few hundred thousand distinct CDR3 sequences, about a sixth seen only once; the top ten take roughly 17%. The data belong to a study of T cells after yellow fever vaccination. The CDR3 has 14 residues. The germline V gene encodes CDR1 ENHRY and CDR2 SYGVKD. V was shortened by 7 bases and J by 5 bases, with 17 bases between the two germline ends. Findings of the study overall: Weaker, the secondary response peaked sooner, at day 5 versus 15.

The sample in question was PBMCs, obtained around 5 days after the first yellow fever vaccination. This chain joins TRBV10-3 and TRBJ2-5; D is tentatively TRBD1 or TRBD2 (6 bases each). The receptor comes from a man between 18 and 35 years old who received the YFV17D yellow fever vaccine. The CDR3 DNA follows: TGTGCCATCAAGCCCGGGGGCTCCGGGGAGACCCAGTACTTC. This sequence encodes CAIKPGGSGETQYF.